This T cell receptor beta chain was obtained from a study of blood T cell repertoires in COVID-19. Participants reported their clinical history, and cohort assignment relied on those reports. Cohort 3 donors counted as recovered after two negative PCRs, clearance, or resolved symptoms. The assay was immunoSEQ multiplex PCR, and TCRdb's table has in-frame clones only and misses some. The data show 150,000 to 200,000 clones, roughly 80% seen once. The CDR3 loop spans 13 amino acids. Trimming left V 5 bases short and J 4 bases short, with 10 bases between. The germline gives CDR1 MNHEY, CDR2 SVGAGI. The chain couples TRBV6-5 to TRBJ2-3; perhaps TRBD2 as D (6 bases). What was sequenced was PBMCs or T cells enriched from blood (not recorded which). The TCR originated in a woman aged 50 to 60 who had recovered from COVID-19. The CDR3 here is CASSTGDSDTQYF. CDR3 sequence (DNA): TGTGCCAGCAGTACGGGGGACTCAGATACGCAGTATTTT.